These 30 T cell receptor beta chains share one sample of origin, sequenced in a study of PD-L1 blockade in urothelial cancer. As to time point: pretreatment peripheral blood. The assay was immunoSEQ multiplex PCR, and TCRdb's table has in-frame clones only and misses some. The sample has 35,000 to 50,000 clones, 80% seen once; the top ten hold under 20%. Sequencing was performed on PBMCs, taken around atezolizumab (anti-PD-L1) treatment. Receptors were obtained from a man in his sixties with urothelial cancer.

This clone has more than one count but fewer than ten. CDR3 nucleotide sequence: TGTGCCAGCACCACTAACCCGAGGCGGGGGGGAGCTCAGTACTTC. Protein sequence: CASTTNPRRGGAQYF. The chain carries TRBV28 and TRBJ2-4, with 9 bases lining up with TRBD2. Trimming cost V 7 bases and J 12 bases; bases outside gene matches: 16. CDR1 and CDR2 (germline): MDHEN, SYDVKM. The CDR3 consists of 15 residues.

The chain links TRBV29-1 to TRBJ2-1; TRBD1 is a possible D gene (5 bases). The CDR3 extends over 14 amino acids. The germline V and J ends were trimmed by 2 bases and 7 bases, with 15 bases remaining between them. Germline V gene sequence: CDR1 SQVTM, CDR2 ANQGSEA. The CDR3: CSVETSGSGNEQFF. The CDR3 nucleotides read TGCAGCGTTGAAACGTCAGGGTCTGGGAATGAGCAGTTCTTC.

V and J are TRBV5-1 and TRBJ2-3, with a possible D match to TRBD2 (5 bases). Trimming shortened V by 1 base and J by 2 bases, and 11 bases separated the two germline ends. Germline CDR1 is SGHRS and CDR2 is YFSETQ. This CDR3 is built from 15 residues. CDR3: CASSLRGALTDTQYF. CDR3 coding DNA: TGCGCCAGCAGCTTGCGGGGAGCCCTCACAGATACGCAGTATTTT.

This clone occurred a few times. The rearrangement links TRBV5-1 to TRBJ1-5; tentatively, D is TRBD1 (5 bases). Germline V lookup: CDR1 SGHRS, CDR2 YFSETQ. CDR3 size: 13 residues. Trimming pared 8 bases from V and 5 bases from J, leaving 14 bases between. For the CDR3, the DNA is TGCGCCAGTTCAACAGGCGCCGATCAGCCCCAGCATTTT. Its translation: CASSTGADQPQHF.

This chain joins TRBV6-1 and TRBJ1-5; weak D call: TRBD1 (6 bases). The germline CDR1 and CDR2 sequences are MNHNS and SASEGT. V was pared by 0 bases and J by 14 bases, with 20 bases between. This CDR3 contains 15 residues. The CDR3 sequence is CASSEALGGENLEHF. The CDR3 DNA sequence: TGTGCCAGCAGTGAAGCCCTAGGGGGGGAAAATCTTGAGCATTTT.

This clone was observed a few times. The chain is built from TRBV11-2 and TRBJ2-5, with D possibly being TRBD1 (7 bases). This CDR3 is built from 14 residues. Germline V gene lookup returns CDR1 SGHAT and CDR2 FQNNGV. Trimming left V 5 bases short and J 3 bases short, with 13 bases between. The CDR3 sequence is CASSAGQIKETQYF. Here the CDR3 DNA reads TGTGCCAGCAGCGCGGGACAGATTAAAGAGACCCAGTACTTC. Supplemented by reference TRBV11-2 and TRBJ2-5, the full variable domain reads EAGVAQSPRYKIIEKRQSVAFWCNPISGHATLYWYQQILGQGPKLLIQFQNNGVVDDSQLPKDRFSAERLKGVDSTLKIQPAKLEDSAVYLCASSAGQIKETQYFGPGTRLLVL.

This chain links TRBV7-9 with TRBJ2-7, with TRBD2 as a possible D gene (6 bases). The CDR3 is made up of 14 amino acids. V was pared by 3 bases and J by 0 bases, with 9 bases between. Germline V lookup: CDR1 SEHNR, CDR2 FQNEAQ (reference sequence). The CDR3: CASSLEGISYEQYF. The DNA of the CDR3 is TGTGCCAGCAGCTTGGAGGGGATCTCCTACGAGCAGTACTTC.

The rearrangement joins TRBV4-1 to TRBJ2-7; D remains ambiguous. Deletions cut 0 bases from V and 1 base from J, with 7 bases between. CDR1 MGHRA and CDR2 YSYEKL come from the germline V gene. This CDR3 comprises 14 residues. The CDR3: CASSQEPGSYEQYF. The CDR3 bases are TGCGCCAGCAGCCAAGAACCAGGATCCTACGAGCAGTACTTC.

The chain uses TRBV2 and TRBJ1-6; 10 nucleotides agree with TRBD1. In germline, CDR1 is SNHLY, CDR2 FYNNEI. V gave up 8 bases and J gave up 8 bases; unmatched junction bases: 6. This CDR3 has 14 amino acids. DNA for the CDR3: TGTGCCAGCGGGCGGGACAGGGGAGATTCACCCCTCCACTTT. Amino acid sequence: CASGRDRGDSPLHF.

The V gene is TRBV5-6, the J gene TRBJ2-7, with TRBD1 matching 10 bases. This CDR3 comprises 16 residues. The trim removed 4 bases at V and 2 bases at J, leaving 9 bases unmatched. Germline loops: CDR1 SGHDT, CDR2 YYEEEE. The CDR3: CASSKTRQGAAYEQYF. The CDR3 DNA sequence: TGTGCCAGCAGCAAAACCAGACAGGGGGCGGCCTACGAGCAGTACTTC.

The rearrangement uses TRBV25-1 and TRBJ2-1; D gene ambiguous. V was shortened by 0 bases and J by 4 bases, with 10 bases between the two germline ends. The CDR3 covers 15 residues. Germline assignment: CDR1 MGHDK and CDR2 SYGVNS. CDR3 region: CASSEYRGDYNEQFF. The CDR3 DNA reads TGTGCCAGCAGTGAATATAGAGGAGATTACAATGAGCAGTTCTTC. The full variable domain, with the rest looked up from reference TRBV25-1 and TRBJ2-1, is EADIYQTPRYLVIGTGKKITLECSQTMGHDKMYWYQQDPGMELHLIHYSYGVNSTEKGDLSSESTVSRIRTEHFPLTLESARPSHTSQYLCASSEYRGDYNEQFFGPGTRLTVL.

This clone was counted only a few times. This chain joins TRBV10-3 and TRBJ2-1; TRBD2 agrees at 9 bases. V was clipped by 6 bases and J by 7 bases; unmatched bases: 7. Per germline, CDR1 ENHRY and CDR2 SYGVKD. This CDR3 spans 14 amino acids. The CDR3 here is CAIRSGLASNEQFF. CDR3 DNA sequence: TGTGCCATCAGGTCTGGACTAGCGTCGAATGAGCAGTTCTTC.

The rearrangement links TRBV28 to TRBJ2-1; unclear D gene. CDR3 size: 12 residues. The germline gives CDR1 MDHEN, CDR2 SYDVKM. V dropped 6 bases and J dropped 10 bases, with 13 bases sitting between them. CDR3 bases: TGTGCCAGCAGGAGGTCAGTTGGGGAGCAGTTCTTC. Amino acid sequence: CASRRSVGEQFF. The full variable domain, in which reference TRBV28 and TRBJ2-1 provide the parts outside the CDR3, is DVKVTQSSRYLVKRTGEKVFLECVQDMDHENMFWYRQDPGLGLRLIYFSYDVKMKEKGDIPEGYSVSREKKERFSLILESASTNQTSMYLCASRRSVGEQFFGPGTRLTVL.

V usage is TRBV10-3 and J usage is TRBJ1-4; D is possibly TRBD1 (5 bases). The CDR3 loop spans 15 amino acids. V was trimmed by 4 bases and J by 4 bases, leaving 13 bases between them. Germline CDR1 ENHRY, CDR2 SYGVKD. CDR3 DNA sequence: TGTGCCATCAGTGTTGGGGCGGCCGATAATGAAAAACTGTTTTTT. This encodes CAISVGAADNEKLFF.

The sample holds one count of this clone. This sequence joins TRBV2 and TRBJ1-1; the match to TRBD1 covers 10 bases. This CDR3 has 15 amino acids. V dropped 11 bases and J dropped 0; count of bases not matched to a gene: 9. The germline V gene has CDR1 SNHLY and CDR2 FYNNEI. The CDR3 DNA sequence: TGTGCCGGGCGACAGGGGGCAATCATGAACACTGAAGCTTTCTTT. This translates into CAGRQGAIMNTEAFF.

The CDR3 protein is CASSFRAFRSSDEQYF. The CDR3 coding sequence is TGTGCCAGCAGCTTCAGGGCTTTTCGGTCGAGCGACGAGCAGTACTTC. The rearrangement uses TRBV7-8 and TRBJ2-7; D is perhaps TRBD1 (5 bases). Germline CDR1 SGHVS, CDR2 FQNEAQ. CDR3 size: 16 residues. V lost 3 bases and J lost 5, with 20 bases in between.

The CDR3 spells CASRGTVGYGNQPQHF. CDR3 sequence (DNA): TGTGCCAGCCGGGGGACAGTAGGATATGGCAATCAGCCCCAGCATTTT. The rearrangement joins TRBV2 to TRBJ1-5; 7 bases are a match to TRBD1. With V trimmed by 8 bases and J by 2 bases, 12 bases remained unmatched. The CDR3 is made up of 16 amino acids. In germline, CDR1 is SNHLY, CDR2 FYNNEI.

J is TRBJ1-2 and V is TRBV19, with TRBD1 as a possible D gene (6 bases). The CDR3 extends over 14 amino acids. The germline V gene has CDR1 LNHDA and CDR2 SQIVND (reference sequence). The V end lost 6 bases, the J end lost 3 bases, and 14 bases lay between the germline ends. DNA of the CDR3: TGTGCCAGTAGACCGGGGGGGCAGGACTATGGCTACACCTTC. Its protein product is CASRPGGQDYGYTF.

The rearrangement joins TRBV4-1 to TRBJ1-5; TRBD1 matches at 8 bases. The CDR3 has 15 residues. The ends lost 3 bases at V and 7 bases at J; junction bases unmatched: 8. The V gene's germline CDR1 is MGHRA and CDR2 YSYEKL. The CDR3 DNA sequence: TGCGCCAGCAGCCACTCCGCAGGGGGCGAGCAGCCCCAGCATTTT. This encodes CASSHSAGGEQPQHF.

The chain carries TRBV5-1 and TRBJ2-7; 11 nucleotides agree with TRBD1. CDR3 length: 18 residues. From germline, CDR1 is SGHRS and CDR2 YFSETQ. The junction had 12 bases not matched to a gene; V was cut back by 4 bases and J by 0 bases. The CDR3 spells CASSPQPGQGGPSYEQYF. DNA for the CDR3: TGCGCCAGCAGCCCTCAACCGGGACAGGGGGGCCCCTCCTACGAGCAGTACTTC.

V is TRBV10-3 and J is TRBJ1-5; D not resolved. This CDR3 comprises 13 residues. CDR1 is ENHRY, CDR2 SYGVKD, per germline. V lost 2 bases to trimming and J lost 7 bases, with 9 bases between them. CDR3 sequence (DNA): TGTGCCATCAGTGAGACCGGGTCCCAGCCCCAGCATTTT. Translating gives CAISETGSQPQHF.

This clone occurred once. The CDR3 reads CASSLEGGNQPQHF. CDR3 in DNA: TGTGCCAGCAGCTTGGAGGGGGGCAATCAGCCCCAGCATTTT. The rearrangement uses TRBV5-4 and TRBJ1-5, with a weak D call TRBD1 (6 bases). The CDR3 has 14 residues. CDR1 and CDR2 (germline): SGHNT, YYREEE (reference sequence). The V gene lost 0 bases and the J gene lost 2 bases, with 6 bases spanning the gap.

This clone was found a few times. The genes are TRBV18 and TRBJ2-7; tentatively, D is TRBD1 (5 bases). CDR1 is KGHSH, CDR2 LQKENI, per germline. Trimming removed 4 bases at V and 5 bases at J, with 12 bases between. CDR3 length equals 13 residues. The CDR3 is CASSLSRGHEQYF. Written as DNA, the CDR3 is TGTGCCAGCTCACTGTCTAGGGGCCACGAGCAGTACTTC.

The V call is TRBV7-2, the J call TRBJ2-1; D gene uncertain. The germline CDR1 and CDR2 sequences are SGHTA and FQGNSA. CDR3 length: 15 residues. Trimming stripped 0 bases from V and 1 base from J, with 7 bases between. The DNA for the CDR3 is TGTGCCAGCAGCTTAGCCGAACAGTCCTACAATGAGCAGTTCTTC. Its protein is CASSLAEQSYNEQFF.

This sequence joins TRBV2 and TRBJ2-7; the match to TRBD1 covers 10 bases. The germline V gene encodes CDR1 SNHLY and CDR2 FYNNEI. CDR3 length: 15 residues. With 1 base clipped from V and 3 bases from J, the junction kept 3 bases outside the gene matches. CDR3 sequence (DNA): TGTGCCAGCAGTGAAGAGGGGACAGGGGACTACGAGCAGTACTTC. Encoded protein: CASSEEGTGDYEQYF.

V and J are TRBV30 and TRBJ1-1; weak D call: TRBD1 (6 bases). This CDR3 contains 15 residues. Germline CDR1 GTSNPN, CDR2 SVGIG (reference sequence). Trimming took 2 bases from V and 0 from J, leaving 13 bases between them. The CDR3 is CAWSKGQRLNTEAFF. As DNA, the CDR3 is TGTGCCTGGAGTAAAGGACAGAGATTGAACACTGAAGCTTTCTTT.

V is TRBV5-4 and J is TRBJ2-4, with TRBD1 identical over 7 bases. Germline lookup yields CDR1 SGHNT and CDR2 YYREEE (reference sequence). This CDR3 region has 16 residues. J lost 6 bases, V lost 4 bases, and 13 bases had no gene match. Here the CDR3 DNA reads TGTGCCAGCAGCCCCGGACAGGTTGGGGAAGGAAACATTCAGTACTTC. It translates to CASSPGQVGEGNIQYF.

The V call is TRBV15, the J call TRBJ2-1; D not certain. The CDR3 is 14 residues long. Germline CDR1 is LNHNV and CDR2 is YYDKDF (reference sequence). The germline V and J ends were trimmed by 2 bases and 0 bases, with 5 bases remaining between them. The CDR3 region has the DNA TGTGCCACCAGCAGAAGGAGCTCCTACAATGAGCAGTTCTTC. It encodes CATSRRSSYNEQFF. Full variable domain (missing parts from reference TRBV15 and TRBJ2-1): DAMVIQNPRYQVTQFGKPVTLSCSQTLNHNVMYWYQQKSSQAPKLLFHYYDKDFNNEADTPDNFQSRRPNTSFCFLDIRSPGLGDTAMYLCATSRRSSYNEQFFGPGTRLTVL.

The genes are TRBV28 and TRBJ1-5; a possible D gene is TRBD1 (6 bases). The length of the CDR3 is 15 residues. From germline, CDR1 is MDHEN and CDR2 SYDVKM. Trimming left V 1 base short and J 4 bases short, with 11 bases between. The CDR3 DNA follows: TGTGCCAGCAGTTTATTAACAGGGAATAATCAGCCCCAGCATTTT. Translation: CASSLLTGNNQPQHF.

Regarding this clone: One junction end disagrees with the germline gene, perhaps due to a read error. The rearrangement links TRBV29-1 to TRBJ1-5; 7 bases match TRBD1. The CDR3 is 12 amino acids. Germline V gene data show CDR1 as SQVTM and CDR2 as ANQGSEA. CDR3 coding DNA: TGCAGCGTAGGGACAGAGGGTCAGGCCCAGCATTTT. It translates to CSVGTEGQAQHF.